A selection of T cell receptor beta chains follows, all from one sample in a study of identical twins' blood T cells. TCRdb reprocessed the 5' RACE reads via MiXCR and lists one record per CDR3 protein. The sample holds roughly 340,000 distinct CDR3 sequences, over 25% seen once. Material: PBMCs. The receptors derive from a woman between 18 and 50 years old in good health. CDR3s include the opening cysteine and the closing phenylalanine or tryptophan. D genes are given only for firm matches. Only some rows state a clone size, as once, few, many or a class for expanded clones.

clone_size,d_call,j_call,cdr3_length,v_call,cdr3_nt,cdr3_aa
-,TRBD2,TRBJ2-1,15,TRBV5-1,TGCACCAGCAGCCTCCGGACTAGCGGTTATGATGAGCAGTTCTTC,CTSSLRTSGYDEQFF
-,TRBD1,TRBJ2-1,15,TRBV20-1,TGCAGTGCTAGCAGGGGGCCCCCAACGGCTAGTCAGCAGTTCTTC,CSASRGPPTASQQFF
many,-,TRBJ2-1,15,TRBV29-1,TGCAGCGCTTCGACAGCTTTGAGCTCCTACAATGAGCAGTTCTTC,CSASTALSSYNEQFF
-,TRBD2,TRBJ2-1,13,TRBV20-1,TGCAGTGCTAGAGAAAGGACTAGCTATGAGCAGTTCTTC,CSARERTSYEQFF
few,TRBD1,TRBJ1-1,15,TRBV7-2,TGTGCCAGCAGCTTAAGGGACAGTCTGAACACTGAAGCTTTCTTT,CASSLRDSLNTEAFF
-,TRBD2,TRBJ2-5,16,TRBV11-2,TGTGCCAGCAGCTTAGCTCCAGCGGGAGTCCCAGAGACCCAGTACTTC,CASSLAPAGVPETQYF
-,-,TRBJ2-7,11,TRBV20-1,TGCAGTGCTGGATCTAGGTACGAGCAGTACTTC,CSAGSRYEQYF
-,TRBD1,TRBJ1-4,14,TRBV5-1,TGCGCCAGCAACTGGGGACAGAATAATGAAAAACTGTTTTTT,CASNWGQNNEKLFF
-,-,TRBJ1-2,13,TRBV19,TGTGCCGGTAGTATAAGAACAAACTATGGCTACACCTTC,CAGSIRTNYGYTF
-,-,TRBJ1-5,15,TRBV5-6,TGTGCCAGCAGCTGGAAGGGGGGACCCAATCAGCCCCAGCATTTT,CASSWKGGPNQPQHF
-,TRBD2,TRBJ2-1,14,TRBV5-1,TGCGCCAGCAGCTTGCCGGGACTAGCTATTGAGCAGTTCTTC,CASSLPGLAIEQFF
many,-,TRBJ1-6,12,TRBV7-2,TGTGCCAGCAGCCTCTTGAATTCACCCCTCCACTTT,CASSLLNSPLHF
many,-,TRBJ1-5,14,TRBV2,TGTGCCAGCAGTACAGGGCTTAGGAATCAGCCCCAGCATTTT,CASSTGLRNQPQHF
few,-,TRBJ1-6,14,TRBV3-1,TGTGCCAGCAGCCAAGAAGGATATAATTCACCCCTCCACTTT,CASSQEGYNSPLHF
many,TRBD1,TRBJ1-2,17,TRBV30,TGTGCCTGGACCCAGACCGGGACAGGGCCCATGGGATATGGCTACACCTTC,CAWTQTGTGPMGYGYTF
few,-,TRBJ1-2,13,TRBV9,TGTGCCAGCAGCGTAAACGATAACTATGGCTACACCTTC,CASSVNDNYGYTF
-,-,TRBJ2-1,15,TRBV11-1,TGTGCCAGCAGCCCTCCGGACAACTCCTACAATGAGCAGTTCTTC,CASSPPDNSYNEQFF
-,-,TRBJ1-5,14,TRBV6-2/TRBV6-3,TGTGCCAGCAGTTACGGGTACGGGGATAAGCCCCAGCATTTT,CASSYGYGDKPQHF
once,-,TRBJ2-1,16,TRBV4-1,TGCGCCAGCAGGCCCAGACCTCTAAGCCCCTACAATGAGCAGTTCTTC,CASRPRPLSPYNEQFF
few,-,TRBJ2-1,15,TRBV7-3,TGTGCCAGCAGCCTTGACGCAAGCTCCTACAATGAGCAGTTCTTC,CASSLDASSYNEQFF
-,-,TRBJ1-1,13,TRBV6-4,TGTGCCAGCAGTGGGTCGTTAGGGGGTCCAGCTTTCTTT,CASSGSLGGPAFF
many,-,TRBJ2-3,12,TRBV29-1,TGCAGCGTTGGTAGGAGCGGTGATACGCAGTATTTT,CSVGRSGDTQYF
-,TRBD1,TRBJ1-2,14,TRBV18,TGTGCCAGCTCAACGGACAGGGGTTATGGTGGCTACACCTTC,CASSTDRGYGGYTF
-,TRBD2,TRBJ2-7,14,TRBV20-1,TGCAGTGCCCAGGAGCGGGAGAGTGCCCACGAGCAGTACTTC,CSAQERESAHEQYF
many,-,TRBJ2-5,12,TRBV20-1,TGCAGTGCTAGATTCCAGGCGGAGACCCAGTACTTC,CSARFQAETQYF
-,-,TRBJ1-5,15,TRBV12-3/TRBV12-4,TGTGCCAGCAGCTATGGGCAGGGAAAATTTCAGCCCCAGCATTTT,CASSYGQGKFQPQHF
many,TRBD1,TRBJ1-5,16,TRBV10-2,TGCGCCAGCAGTGCCCCCGGACAGGGAAACAATCAGCCCCAGCATTTT,CASSAPGQGNNQPQHF
-,-,TRBJ2-7,14,TRBV12-3/TRBV12-4,TGTGCCAGCACCAGGGACGCGGGTTCCTACGAGCAGTACTTC,CASTRDAGSYEQYF
-,-,TRBJ1-1,15,TRBV14,TGTGCCAGCAGCGAAAGGGGGGGGCTGAACACTGAAGCTTTCTTT,CASSERGGLNTEAFF
many,-,TRBJ2-3,12,TRBV29-1,TGCAGCGTTGCACCCGGTCACGATACGCAGTATTTT,CSVAPGHDTQYF
-,-,TRBJ2-1,15,TRBV14,TGTGCCAGCAGCAGTTGGACCACCCTTCCCAATGAGCAGTTCTTC,CASSSWTTLPNEQFF
-,TRBD1,TRBJ1-5,13,TRBV29-1,TGCAGCGTTGGGGACAGGGCGGGACAGCCCCAGCATTTT,CSVGDRAGQPQHF
-,-,TRBJ1-1,14,TRBV7-8,TGTGCCAGCAGGGACCTGGCCTTGAACACTGAAGCTTTCTTT,CASRDLALNTEAFF
-,-,TRBJ1-1,13,TRBV29-1,TGCAGCGTCCTGAATGTAGGAGGGACTGAAGCTTTCTTT,CSVLNVGGTEAFF
-,-,TRBJ1-1,15,TRBV7-9,TGTGCCAGCAGCTTTTCTGAGGTGCTTCGCATGGAAGCTTTCTTC,CASSFSEVLRMEAFF